The rows below give T cell receptor beta chains drawn from one sample of a study of lymphopenia after photon versus proton radiotherapy. Repertoires were generated with immunoSEQ multiplex PCR, while TCRdb's copy carries only in-frame clones and drops some. The table includes 25,000 to 35,000 clones, approximately 87% detected once. The material sequenced was peripheral blood, taken from a patient treated with proton-based radiotherapy. All receptors derive from a woman in her sixties with cholangiocarcinoma. Some clones in this sample may be carry-over from other donors' samples. Both conserved end residues are part of each CDR3. The D gene is left open where the match is weak. The listing skips clone size in some rows; elsewhere it reads once, few, many or a size class.

TRBV10-3	TRBJ1-2	NA	NA	TGTGCCATCAGTGAGTCCCTGGCGGACTATGGCTACACCTTC	CAISESLADYGYTF
TRBV29-1	TRBJ2-7	TRBD2	few	TGCAGCGTTGAAGGCCTAGCGGGAGGTCACCGGGACGAGCAGTACTTC	CSVEGLAGGHRDEQYF
TRBV7-2	TRBJ1-4	NA	NA	TGTGCCAGCAGCTCTTACCGGGTTTGGGGGTCTGAAAAACTGTTTTTT	CASSSYRVWGSEKLFF
TRBV7-2	TRBJ1-1	NA	once	TGTGCCAGCAGCCGGAAGGGTTGGCAGGGAAGTGAAGCTTTCTTT	CASSRKGWQGSEAFF
TRBV4-2	TRBJ2-1	NA	NA	TGTGCCAGCAGCGCCCCCAGTGACGGCACCAATGAGCAGTTCTTC	CASSAPSDGTNEQFF
TRBV6-1	TRBJ2-7	NA	NA	TGTGCCAGCAGTCCCCTTGGGTTAGGGTACGAGCAGTACTTC	CASSPLGLGYEQYF
TRBV29-1	TRBJ2-1	NA	NA	TGCAGCGCTGCCCGGGACCACCGCCTCAATGAGCAGTTCTTC	CSAARDHRLNEQFF
TRBV18	TRBJ1-3	NA	NA	TGTGCCAGCTCACAGGAGTCAGATTTTTCCTCTGGAAACACCATATATTTT	CASSQESDFSSGNTIYF
TRBV18	TRBJ2-7	NA	NA	TGTGCCAGCTCACTGGACAGCTACGAGCAGTACTTC	CASSLDSYEQYF
TRBV9	TRBJ2-7	NA	NA	TGTGCCAGCAGCGCCCTTGGGGTCAAAGCAGGGGAGCAGTACTTC	CASSALGVKAGEQYF
TRBV6-5	TRBJ1-6	TRBD1	NA	TGTGCCAGCAGTCCCGGACAGGGTGGTAATTCACCCCTCCACTTT	CASSPGQGGNSPLHF